This TCR beta chain stems from a study of blood T cell repertoires in COVID-19. On the study more broadly: COVID-19 samples, acute and convalescent, were from the United States, Italy and Spain.

Donors of Cohort 3 who recovered were those that had two negative PCRs, clearance, or symptom resolution. Sequenced by immunoSEQ multiplex PCR; TCRdb stores in-frame clones only, minus some. The sample holds around 190,000 clones, 70% to 90% seen once. CDR3 length: 15 residues. The V gene lost 7 bases and the J gene lost 5 bases, with 18 bases spanning the gap. Germline V gives CDR1 GTSNPN, CDR2 SVGIG (reference sequence). This TCR came from a man aged 35-49 years who had recovered from COVID-19. The rearrangement uses TRBV30 and TRBJ1-6, with D possibly TRBD1 on 6 matching bases. The source material was PBMCs or T cells enriched from blood (not recorded which). The CDR3 DNA follows: TGTGCCTCCTCCAACGGTGGGGGCAATAATTCACCCCTCCACTTT. Translated: CASSNGGGNNSPLHF.